The source of this TCR beta chain is a study of tumor-infiltrating lymphocytes in oesophageal squamous cell carcinoma. TCRdb passed the PCR reads through MiXCR, listing each CDR3 protein once. Among more than 3,000 distinct CDR3 sequences listed, roughly a fifth were seen once. The ends lost 6 bases at V and 3 bases at J; junction bases unmatched: 13. Germline-derived CDR1 and CDR2 are SGHVS and FNYEAQ. This CDR3 has 18 amino acids. This rearrangement joins TRBV7-6 to TRBJ2-3, with 12 bases aligning to TRBD2. This sequence was found in a male donor with esophageal squamous cell carcinoma. The sequencing input was normal esophageal tissue next to the tumor. CDR3 nucleotide sequence: TGTGCCAGCAGACCGACTAGCGGGGGAGTTTATGGAACAGATACGCAGTATTTT. Translated, it gives CASRPTSGGVYGTDTQYF.